This T cell receptor (beta chain) was recorded in a study of shared clonotypes between healthy human individuals (dated by TCRdb to about 2020). With regard to the full study: A couple of women and a few men aged 18 to 49 years were included in the cohort. For each donor, CD4 naive and CD4 memory were each given three plates, CD8 naive was given two plates, and CD8 memory was given one plate. The study deeply sequenced blood TCR repertoires of five healthy adults to estimate repertoire size and the extent of clonotype sharing between individuals. Different laboratories and diverse techniques were used to prepare libraries and sequence TCR repertoires, to increase sequencing depth and limit assay-specific biases. Each donor's leukapheresis produced roughly between roughly 0.85 and 9.5 billion PBMCs. Beyond this particular receptor, the publication reports: Rarefaction of sorted-subset datasets indicated incomplete sequencing despite the large sequencing depth. Because the study included only a small number of donors, the genetic and exposure-history diversity represented was limited. Compared with non-shared clonotypes, clonotypes shared by all four sorted-subset donors had higher generation probabilities. Sharing across a handful of donors was observed for roughly 5% of naive CD4, under 4% of naive CD8, 2% to 2.5% of memory CD4, and less than 0.45% of memory CD8 clonotypes. Based on pairwise subsampling, the degree of clonotype sharing among donors was expected to be affected by sequencing depth. Naive subsets generally had larger estimated clonotype richness than memory subsets did. Only blood was sampled, and tissue TCR repertoires likely differ from those in blood.

Using the deep immunoSEQ assay, multiplex PCR amplified TCR CDR3 regions from genomic DNA. Genomic DNA extracted from each cell subset was distributed evenly over all wells of several immunoSEQ 96-well plates, and each plate served as one replicate. For sorted subsets, around 0.2 ug genomic DNA, equal to 25,000 to 35,000 T cell genomes, was loaded into each replicate PCR. The purified libraries were quantified using a Qubit 3.0 fluorometer, sized with a Bioanalyzer 2100, and then quantified again using the KAPA Library Quantification kit. Each immunoSEQ 96-well plate was sequenced on its own single-read 150-cycle Illumina NextSeq 550 flow cell. In the source study's methods: Because the immunoSEQ output included only junctional sequences and no quality scores, the filtering could not be the same as the filtering used for full-length reads. Sequences were annotated with PyIR, a Python wrapper for IgBLAST v1.9, and V/J genes and CDR3 were assigned using IMGT germline references. Reads were filtered out if the reads had weak V/J assignments (E-value above 1e-6), no CDR3, stop codons, out-of-frame junctions, or ambiguous translated residues. V3J clonotypes were defined as sequences sharing an identical inferred V gene, J gene, and CDR3 amino acid sequence. To compute the percentage overlap between repertoires, the number of shared unique clonotypes was divided by the size of the smaller repertoire. Repertoire richness was assessed with RTK rarefaction, the Chao1 estimator, and Recon v2.1 estimates of unobserved clonotypes. OLGA was used to compute generation probabilities for all TCRbeta clonotypes that the gDNA method yielded from a few donors. What TCRdb holds here is the immuneACCESS table cut down to in-frame rearrangements. Part of the clones is not present; checked against another copy, under half of the missing clones reflect an unresolved V gene, and the others are unexplained. V and J calls and clone size are given by that table; D and trimming were obtained from the DNA. The sample table records about 960,000 clones; 76% of these occur just once. About 1.5% of the sample comes from the top ten.

The donors were healthy, HIV-negative adults who had no recently reported acute infections or vaccinations. Every donor was a Caucasian adult residing in Nashville, Tennessee, USA. CD4+ T cells were enriched by magnetic negative selection; naive cells were then positively selected on CD45RA, and the negative fraction formed the memory subset. Blood was obtained by leukapheresis, after which PBMCs were separated by Ficoll-Histopaque density gradient centrifugation and cryopreserved in liquid nitrogen vapor phase. Analytical flow cytometry was used to check the purity and quantity of every magnetically sorted T cell population. Genomic DNA was isolated from each sorted fraction and quantified by UV absorbance on a Nanodrop 2000c. Trimming removed 7 bases from V and 3 bases from J; the gene matches leave 3 bases unexplained. In the germline V gene, CDR1 corresponds to SNHLY and CDR2 to FYNNEI. There are 13 amino acids in the CDR3, from cysteine to phenylalanine inclusive. Here the CDR3 DNA is all that survives: 39 bases in frame from base 1.

Note on this clone: Its target antigen remains unknown. No base quality information exists; no much larger clone differs at one position.

The clonotype originates from a man between 18 and 29 years old in good health. The chain is made from TRBV2 and TRBJ1-5; 7 middle bases align to TRBD1. Sequencing was done on a sample of memory CD4+ T cells sorted from blood. In the paper's terms, the cell subset or site label means: CD45RA-negative fraction. The DNA sequence is TGTGCCAGCAACGGACAGGCCAATCAGCCCCAGCATTTT. Its product reads: CASNGQANQPQHF.